This TCR beta chain was sequenced in a study of T cell responses to AZD1222 COVID-19 vaccine (dated by TCRdb to the early 2020s). As for the study more broadly: AZD1222 recipients with second doses at about 4 weeks or about 12 weeks were pooled, because spike-specific TCR depth and breadth did not differ between schedules. A total of about 250 trial participants underwent TCR sequencing, of whom 200 to 220 had received two doses of AZD1222 and about 25 had received two doses of the MenACWY control vaccine. Enrollment into the trials was organized by age into subgroups of 18-55, 56-69 and 70-plus years, and those subgroups contained roughly 140, 27 and 60 TCR-sequenced participants, respectively. Paper-wide results and their limitations: Reportedly, almost half of the unique spike-specific TCRs recognized epitopes lying outside the regions that are mutated in the B.1.351 and B.1.1.7 variants. CD4 TCRs associated with the vaccine covered the entire spike protein, and the dominant responses were in regions 160-218 and 743-854. In the small 56-69-year group, the increase in depth fell short of significance, most likely because of low power. Because no samples from the day 14 peak response were available, repertoires could be characterized only after the peak T cell response. Participants were mostly white British, with more females than males. The authors suggested clonal diversity may have been underestimated. Spike-specific TCR breadth and depth rose significantly after two AZD1222 doses compared with day 0 and with MenACWY recipients. Conclusions about previously exposed vaccinees are limited, since just five or six AZD1222 recipients were seropositive for SARS-CoV-2 at baseline.

CDR1 and CDR2 are read off the germline V gene (reference sequence) as WNHNN and SYGVQD. The CDR3, cysteine through phenylalanine, is 14 amino acids long. Kept here is only the CDR3 DNA, which spans 42 bases and is read in frame from base 1. V was cut back by 2 bases and J by 4 bases, leaving a gap of 9 bases between them. The CDR3 regions of human TCRbeta chains were analyzed by immunosequencing. For the original study's pipeline: Repertoire TCRs were checked for matches against a reference library of SARS-CoV-2-specific TCRs that had been generated using the MIRA antigen-specificity platform. Breadth was defined as the fraction of unique TCRs that were SARS-CoV-2-associated. Depth was defined as the fraction of total T cells that were SARS-CoV-2-associated. Using the MIRA data, each spike-specific TCR was assigned both to the spike region to which the TCR was reactive and to a CD4 or CD8 class. Log10-transformed breadth and depth values were compared by one-way ANOVA with Sidak's multiple comparisons tests. What TCRdb holds here is the immuneACCESS table cut down to in-frame rearrangements. Part of the clones is not present; checked against another copy, under half of the missing clones reflect an unresolved V gene, and the others are unexplained. The DNA gave D and trimming, while V, J and clone size come from that table. Within this sample are roughly 120,000 clones, with 75% to 90% of them counted one time only. The ten largest clonotypes hold approximately 1.7% of the sample.

Concerning this clone itself: The antigen this receptor binds is unknown. No much larger clone exists at a distance of one base, and base qualities are not known.

This specimen's time point label, per the study, means: baseline before first vaccination. Samples from vaccinated people were obtained from the UK trials COV001 and COV002, which included a single-blind randomized controlled phase 2/3 trial of AZD1222 (ChAdOx1 nCoV-19) in healthy adults. For TCRbeta chain sequencing, PBMC samples were collected from trial participants at day 0 and at day 28 after the second dose. The sample in question was peripheral blood, obtained on day 0 of AZD1222 vaccination. This TCR was recovered from an adult in good health. The sequence links TRBV10-1 to TRBJ2-1; matching of 6 bases hints at TRBD2 as the D gene. For the CDR3, the sequence is CASSENGGYNEQFF. The sequence in DNA is TGCGCCAGCAGTGAGAACGGGGGTTACAATGAGCAGTTCTTC.